This TCR beta chain was recorded in a study of OX40 agonist ivuxolimab in advanced cancers. Study-wide background: Ivuxolimab is an agonistic anti-OX40 (CD134) antibody, and patients were treated with it.

The J segment lost 7 bases and the V segment lost 0 bases, leaving 10 bases of the junction unmatched. The CDR3 contains 16 residues. The germline V gene encodes CDR1 SGDLS and CDR2 YYNGEE. Using immunoSEQ multiplex PCR, the repertoire was profiled, and TCRdb retains in-frame clones only, with some absent. The sample holds about 58,000 clones, over 75% seen once. The TCR originated in an adult with an advanced solid tumor such as melanoma, head and neck, liver or kidney cancer. The starting material was CD4+ or CD8+ T cells sorted from blood, obtained in a trial of the OX40 agonist ivuxolimab. V usage is TRBV9 and J usage is TRBJ2-1; 7 bases align to TRBD1. The CDR3 region has the DNA TGTGCCAGCAGCGTAGCTGCTCAGGGGGAACGGAATGAGCAGTTCTTC. This codes for CASSVAAQGERNEQFF.